One T cell receptor beta chain is described in this entry. This entry is derived from a study of T cell changes during pregnancy in multiple sclerosis. The germline CDR1 and CDR2 sequences are SQVTM and ANQGSEA. The V gene lost 4 bases and the J gene lost 7 bases, with 13 bases spanning the gap. CDR3 length: 13 amino acids. Method: immunoSEQ multiplex PCR; TCRdb's copy keeps in-frame clones and lacks some. The top ten clones hold more than 0.75% of a sample with about 80,000 clones, 94% of them seen once. The chain has TRBV29-1 and TRBJ1-4, with D perhaps matching TRBD1 (5 bases). This TCR was sampled from a female donor in good health, enrolled as a control in a pregnancy study. Source: peripheral blood, taken in the second trimester of pregnancy. The CDR3 DNA reads as TGCAGCGTTGTTGTAGGGGTTTCTGAAAAACTGTTTTTT. Translated, it gives CSVVVGVSEKLFF.